Below, one T cell receptor beta chain is given with its context. Its antigen remains unknown. The protocol was immunoSEQ multiplex PCR, while the TCRdb copy is restricted to in-frame clones and leaves out a portion. The table lists fewer than 700,000 clones, 85% to 95% of them singletons. Only CD45RO-negative cells positively selected for CCR7 counted as naive CD8 cells, so terminally differentiated effector memory CD45RA+ cells were excluded. The sample comes from a study of shared clonotypes between healthy human individuals. Study summary: Researchers assigned three CD4 naive, three CD4 memory, two CD8 naive and one CD8 memory plate to each donor. General observations from the study: The diversity represented, both genetic and in exposure history, was limited by few donors.

Looked up from germline, CDR1 is LNHDA and CDR2 is SQIVND (reference sequence). V gave up 5 bases and J gave up 8 bases, with 12 bases separating them. This CDR3 is built from 13 residues. The clonotype was recovered from a woman aged 25 to 39 in good health. The sequencing input was naive CD8+ T cells sorted from blood. The J gene is TRBJ1-4, the V gene TRBV19; unclear D gene. The CDR3 region has the DNA TGTGCCAGTAGTCCGTTGGGTCGGGAAAAACTGTTTTTT. Protein sequence: CASSPLGREKLFF.